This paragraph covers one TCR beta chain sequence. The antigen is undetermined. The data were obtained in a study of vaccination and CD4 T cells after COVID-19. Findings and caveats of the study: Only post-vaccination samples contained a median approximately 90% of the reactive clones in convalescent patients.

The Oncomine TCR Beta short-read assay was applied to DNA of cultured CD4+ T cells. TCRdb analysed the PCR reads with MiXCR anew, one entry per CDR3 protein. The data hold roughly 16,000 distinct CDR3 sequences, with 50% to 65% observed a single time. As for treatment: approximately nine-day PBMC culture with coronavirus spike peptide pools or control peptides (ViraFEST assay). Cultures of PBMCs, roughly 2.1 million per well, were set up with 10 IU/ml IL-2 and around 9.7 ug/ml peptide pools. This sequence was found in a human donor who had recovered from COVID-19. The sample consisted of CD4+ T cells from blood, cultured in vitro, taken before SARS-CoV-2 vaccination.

CDR3 in amino acids: CSVNTGTGFSPLHF. CDR3 sequence (DNA): TGCAGTGTTAACACCGGGACAGGATTTTCACCCCTCCACTTT. This chain links TRBV20-1 with TRBJ1-6; 8 bases line up with TRBD1. Germline CDR1 and CDR2: DFQATT and SNEGSKA (reference sequence). V trimming: 7 bases; J trimming: 9 bases; junction bases outside the gene matches: 11. The CDR3 loop spans 14 amino acids.